Presented here are 28 T cell receptor beta chains from one specimen sequenced in a study of blood T cell repertoires in COVID-19. The data were produced by immunoSEQ multiplex PCR, yet TCRdb's version contains in-frame clones alone and is incomplete. The repertoire holds 100,000 to 150,000 clones, with less than 90% as singletons. The sample taken for sequencing was PBMCs or T cells enriched from blood (not recorded which). Every receptor here comes from a woman in her 50s who had recovered from COVID-19.

The rearrangement joins TRBV19 to TRBJ2-7, with D maybe TRBD2 (6 bases). The CDR3 runs 16 residues. In germline, CDR1 is LNHDA, CDR2 SQIVND (reference sequence). V lost 3 bases, J lost 6 bases, and 21 bases lay in between. CDR3 residues: CASSIGGSAYTSEQYF. Here the CDR3 DNA reads TGTGCCAGTAGTATCGGGGGTTCGGCCTATACAAGCGAGCAGTACTTC.

The chain carries TRBV7-9 and TRBJ1-6, with 8 bases identical to TRBD1. The CDR3 is made up of 15 amino acids. Germline V lookup: CDR1 SEHNR, CDR2 FQNEAQ (reference sequence). V was pared by 5 bases and J by 13 bases, with 13 bases of the junction left unmatched. CDR3 in amino acids: CASSPVVSGQVPLHF. In nucleotides, the CDR3 is TGTGCCAGCAGCCCCGTGGTGTCGGGACAGGTCCCCCTCCACTTT.

This chain uses TRBV5-1 with TRBJ2-1; D may be TRBD2 (5 bases). From germline, CDR1 is SGHRS and CDR2 YFSETQ. This CDR3 is 14 amino acids long. Trimming took off 0 bases at V and 10 bases at J, with 14 bases between the two ends. This CDR3 reads CASSLGEKAAEQFF. The CDR3, as DNA: TGCGCCAGCAGCTTGGGGGAGAAAGCGGCAGAGCAGTTCTTC.

J is TRBJ2-7 and V is TRBV7-3; TRBD1 matches 7 bases. Looked up from germline, CDR1 is SGHTA and CDR2 is FQGTGA. Trimming cost V 0 bases and J 2 bases; bases outside gene matches: 1. The CDR3 length is 14 residues. The CDR3 reads CASSLTGTAYEQYF. CDR3 nucleotides: TGTGCCAGCAGCTTAACGGGGACAGCCTACGAGCAGTACTTC.

This clone was picked up one time. This chain links TRBV9 with TRBJ2-1, with TRBD2 matching 8 bases. The V gene end was trimmed by 4 bases and the J gene end by 5 bases; junction bases not matched to a gene: 11. CDR3 length: 16 amino acids. The germline V gene encodes CDR1 SGDLS and CDR2 YYNGEE. The CDR3 nucleotides read TGTGCCAGCAGCCCGACGGAGGGACTAGGGGACAATGAGCAGTTCTTC. Protein product: CASSPTEGLGDNEQFF. Drawing the rest from reference TRBV9 and TRBJ2-1, the complete variable domain is DSGVTQTPKHLITATGQRVTLRCSPRSGDLSVYWYQQSLDQGLQFLIQYYNGEERAKGNILERFSAQQFPDLHSELNLSSLELGDSALYFCASSPTEGLGDNEQFFGPGTRLTVL.

J is TRBJ2-7 and V is TRBV15; 10 bases fit TRBD1. With 8 bases clipped from V and 6 bases from J, the junction kept 10 bases outside the gene matches. The germline CDR1 and CDR2 sequences are LNHNV and YYDKDF (reference sequence). The CDR3 has 14 residues. The CDR3 DNA follows: TGTGCCACCGGCTCCGGACAGGGGGGTGGCGAGCAGTACTTC. Protein product: CATGSGQGGGEQYF.

The table lists this clone with a few counts. V usage is TRBV5-4 and J usage is TRBJ1-1; D not resolved. The V end lost 1 base, the J end lost 0 bases, and 4 bases lay between the germline ends. The CDR3 loop spans 13 amino acids. Germline lookup yields CDR1 SGHNT and CDR2 YYREEE (reference sequence). CDR3: CASSLSMNTEAFF. CDR3 DNA sequence: TGTGCCAGCAGCTTGTCCATGAACACTGAAGCTTTCTTT. The entire variable domain, with the rest obtained from reference TRBV5-4 and TRBJ1-1, is as follows: ETGVTQSPTHLIKTRGQQVTLRCSSQSGHNTVSWYQQALGQGPQFIFQYYREEENGRGNFPPRFSGLQFPNYSSELNVNALELDDSALYLCASSLSMNTEAFFGQGTRLTVV.

V and J are TRBV28 and TRBJ1-2; TRBD1 aligns across 8 bases. Germline-derived CDR1 and CDR2 are MDHEN and SYDVKM. V shed 6 bases and J 4 bases; nucleotides not matched to a gene: 10. The CDR3 totals 15 residues. As DNA, the CDR3 is TGTGCCAGCAGACCCCGGACAGGGTCAATCTATGGCTACACCTTC. This codes for CASRPRTGSIYGYTF.

The chain joins TRBV7-9 to TRBJ2-3, with 7 bases lining up with TRBD1. This CDR3 spans 12 amino acids. Germline CDR1 reads SEHNR; CDR2 reads FQNEAQ (reference sequence). Trimming cost V 5 bases and J 5 bases; bases outside gene matches: 1. The CDR3 DNA is TGTGCCAGCAGCAGGACAGGAGATACGCAGTATTTT. This gives the protein CASSRTGDTQYF.

The V and J genes are TRBV5-6 and TRBJ2-7, with D unresolved. The CDR3 covers 13 residues. The V end lost 2 bases, the J end lost 4 bases, and 10 bases lay between the germline ends. Germline CDR1 reads SGHDT; CDR2 reads YYEEEE. CDR3 sequence (DNA): TGTGCCAGCAGCTTAAAGCCAGGATACGAGCAGTACTTC. Translated, it gives CASSLKPGYEQYF. The full variable domain, with the rest looked up from reference TRBV5-6 and TRBJ2-7, is DAGVTQSPTHLIKTRGQQVTLRCSPKSGHDTVSWYQQALGQGPQFIFQYYEEEERQRGNFPDRFSGHQFPNYSSELNVNALLLGDSALYLCASSLKPGYEQYFGPGTRLTVT.

The V call is TRBV7-2, the J call TRBJ1-1; D might be TRBD1 (6 bases). The CDR3 spans 15 residues. V gave up 5 bases and J gave up 2 bases, with 15 bases separating them. The germline V gene encodes CDR1 SGHTA and CDR2 FQGNSA. In DNA, the CDR3 is TGTGCCAGCAGCCAATGGGGGGGGCTCAACACTGAAGCTTTCTTT. Protein sequence: CASSQWGGLNTEAFF.

The rearrangement joins TRBV14 to TRBJ2-7; 7 bases fit TRBD1. This CDR3 is built from 15 residues. Germline V lookup: CDR1 SGHDN, CDR2 FVKESK. V was clipped by 4 bases and J by 5 bases; unmatched bases: 11. For the CDR3, the DNA is TGTGCCAGCAGCCTCCTACAGGGGAACGCTCACGAGCAGTACTTC. This codes for CASSLLQGNAHEQYF. Full variable domain (missing parts from reference TRBV14 and TRBJ2-7): EAGVTQFPSHSVIEKGQTVTLRCDPISGHDNLYWYRRVMGKEIKFLLHFVKESKQDESGMPNNRFLAERTGGTYSTLKVQPAELEDSGVYFCASSLLQGNAHEQYFGPGTRLTVT.

The CDR3 DNA is TGTGCCAGCAGCTTGGGCCCGGACAGCGAATCATACGAGCAGTACTTC. Translating it yields CASSLGPDSESYEQYF. The rearrangement uses TRBV5-4 and TRBJ2-7; weak D call: TRBD1 (6 bases). The V end lost 0 bases, the J end lost 4 bases, and 17 bases lay between the germline ends. Germline CDR1 reads SGHNT; CDR2 reads YYREEE (reference sequence). The CDR3 is 16 residues long.

The V and J genes are TRBV7-3 and TRBJ2-2; no reliable D call. The CDR3 loop spans 13 amino acids. Germline V CDR1 and CDR2: SGHTA, FQGTGA. Trimming removed 3 bases from V and 7 bases from J, with 9 bases in between. This CDR3 reads CASSFSSYGELFF. The CDR3 DNA reads TGTGCCAGCAGCTTTTCCAGTTACGGGGAGCTGTTTTTT.

The chain carries TRBV7-2 and TRBJ2-2, with a possible D match to TRBD1 (5 bases). V was cut by 3 bases and J by 6 bases, with 14 bases left in between. This CDR3 contains 15 residues. The V gene's germline CDR1 is SGHTA and CDR2 FQGNSA. In DNA form, the CDR3 reads TGTGCCAGCAGCTTCGGCGACAGAAGGTCCGGGGAGCTGTTTTTT. Residues: CASSFGDRRSGELFF.

As for this clone: Other DNA sequences in this specimen translate into the identical CDR3. V usage is TRBV19 and J usage is TRBJ1-1, with D hard to call. The CDR3 extends over 13 amino acids. V lost 3 bases and J lost 1, with 6 bases in between. From germline, CDR1 is LNHDA and CDR2 SQIVND (reference sequence). CDR3 region: CASSISGNTEAFF. The DNA of the CDR3 is TGTGCCAGTAGTATTAGTGGGAACACTGAAGCTTTCTTT.

The chain recombines TRBV6-2 or TRBV6-3 with TRBJ2-6, with TRBD2 matching over 8 bases. Trimming removed 6 bases from V and 1 base from J; junction bases left unmatched: 2. Germline assignment: CDR1 MNHEY and CDR2 SVGEGT. The CDR3 runs 15 residues. CDR3 DNA: TGTGCCAGCAGCCCGGGGGGGTCTGGGGCCAACGTCCTGACTTTC. Translation: CASSPGGSGANVLTF.

The V gene is TRBV5-1, the J gene TRBJ1-1; no reliable D call. The CDR3 sequence is 14 residues long. V was trimmed by 4 bases and J by 2 bases, leaving 12 bases between them. Germline V lookup: CDR1 SGHRS, CDR2 YFSETQ. The CDR3 bases are TGCGCCAGCAGCGGGCCCGAAATAAACACTGAAGCTTTCTTT. Protein product: CASSGPEINTEAFF.

This chain joins TRBV7-2 and TRBJ2-3, with TRBD2 identical over 13 bases. Unmatched junction bases numbered 7, after V lost 5 bases and J lost 2 bases. CDR3 size: 17 residues. Per the germline V gene, CDR1 is SGHTA and CDR2 is FQGNSA. The CDR3 DNA is TGTGCCAGCAGCCTCTGGACTAGCGGGGGAGCCACAGATACGCAGTATTTT. This codes for CASSLWTSGGATDTQYF.

The V gene is TRBV5-1, the J gene TRBJ2-1; unclear D gene. The V end was cut by 3 bases, the J end by 4 bases, with 11 bases between. The germline V gene encodes CDR1 SGHRS and CDR2 YFSETQ. This CDR3 comprises 14 residues. The CDR3 loop reads CASSSPETYNEQFF. As DNA, the CDR3 is TGCGCCAGCAGCTCCCCAGAAACGTACAATGAGCAGTTCTTC.

The rearrangement uses TRBV6-5 and TRBJ2-7, with a weak D call TRBD1 (6 bases). V gave up 7 bases and J gave up 7 bases, with 23 bases separating them. The length of the CDR3 is 15 residues. The germline gives CDR1 MNHEY, CDR2 SVGAGI. The CDR3 sequence: CASNSPYRVEEEQYF. CDR3 in DNA: TGTGCCAGCAACTCACCTTACAGGGTAGAAGAAGAGCAGTACTTC.

The chain is built from TRBV4-1 and TRBJ2-3, with D perhaps matching TRBD2 (7 bases). This CDR3 contains 18 residues. Germline values: CDR1 MGHRA, CDR2 YSYEKL. V was pared by 6 bases and J by 2 bases, with 24 bases between. The CDR3 region is CASSQMMAGAASTDTQYF. Written as DNA, the CDR3 is TGCGCCAGCAGTCAGATGATGGCGGGGGCTGCCTCCACAGATACGCAGTATTTT.

The chain's CDR3 is CASSLRTGAGETQYF. The CDR3 coding sequence is TGTGCCAGCAGCTTGCGGACAGGGGCAGGGGAGACCCAGTACTTC. The chain employs TRBV3-1 (or the pseudogene TRBV3-2) and TRBJ2-5; the match to TRBD1 covers 9 bases. This CDR3 is 15 amino acids long. CDR1 LGHDT and CDR2 YNNKEL come from the germline V gene (reference sequence). The trim removed 5 bases at V and 5 bases at J, leaving 9 bases unmatched.

The CDR3 loop reads CASSEGEERGPGELFF. For the CDR3, the DNA is TGTGCCAGCAGTGAAGGGGAGGAGCGGGGCCCCGGGGAGCTGTTTTTT. V and J are TRBV2 and TRBJ2-2; 7 bases align to TRBD2. The CDR3 totals 16 residues. With 1 base clipped from V and 6 bases from J, the junction kept 8 bases outside the gene matches. Per germline, CDR1 SNHLY and CDR2 FYNNEI.

The genes are TRBV5-6 and TRBJ2-7, with 7 bases lining up with TRBD1. Germline-derived CDR1 and CDR2 are SGHDT and YYEEEE. The CDR3 length is 15 residues. V shed 2 bases and J 4 bases; nucleotides not matched to a gene: 9. CDR3 region: CASSFRQGKWYEQYF. CDR3 in DNA: TGTGCCAGCAGCTTTAGACAGGGCAAGTGGTACGAGCAGTACTTC.

The chain recombines TRBV3-1 (or the pseudogene TRBV3-2) with TRBJ2-1; 9 bases match TRBD2. This CDR3 spans 15 amino acids. Germline trimming cut 1 base from V and 7 bases from J; bases unmatched to any gene: 5. Germline V gene data show CDR1 as LGHDT and CDR2 as YNNKEL (reference sequence). DNA for the CDR3: TGTGCCAGCAGCCAAGTAGCGGGGGCGGGTAATGAGCAGTTCTTC. Protein sequence: CASSQVAGAGNEQFF.

The chain uses TRBV19 and TRBJ2-7; D is possibly TRBD2 (5 bases). V was trimmed by 5 bases and J by 7 bases, leaving 21 bases between them. This CDR3 has 15 amino acids. Germline CDR1 and CDR2: LNHDA and SQIVND (reference sequence). CDR3 region: CASSRNRGSPREQYF. CDR3 sequence (DNA): TGTGCCAGTAGTCGTAACAGAGGGTCCCCTAGGGAGCAGTACTTC.

The rearrangement joins TRBV19 to TRBJ1-4, with 9 positions matching TRBD1. Trimming cost V 1 base and J 5 bases; bases outside gene matches: 8. The CDR3 totals 17 residues. From germline, CDR1 is LNHDA and CDR2 SQIVND (reference sequence). CDR3 sequence (DNA): TGTGCCAGTAGTATAGCCGGGACAGGGATATCGAATGAAAAACTGTTTTTT. Protein sequence: CASSIAGTGISNEKLFF. The whole variable domain, remainder taken from reference TRBV19 and TRBJ1-4, is DGGITQSPKYLFRKEGQNVTLSCEQNLNHDAMYWYRQDPGQGLRLIYYSQIVNDFQKGDIAEGYSVSREKKESFPLTVTSAQKNPTAFYLCASSIAGTGISNEKLFFGSGTQLSVL.